Sequencing of this TCR beta chain was carried out in a study of blood T cell repertoires in COVID-19. Study as a whole: Acute-phase and convalescent COVID-19 samples originated in the United States, Italy and Spain. From T cells, B-cell-depleted T cells, or PBMCs came the material, which was cDNA or gDNA.

Original analysis: Researchers report that nucleated cell counts were estimated from reference gene primer amplification. Measured with immunoSEQ multiplex PCR; TCRdb has only the in-frame clones, and not every one. From that table come the V and J calls and clone size; the DNA was used to work out D and trimming. The table includes about 230,000 clones, around 80% detected once. V was pared by 6 bases and J by 10 bases, with 12 bases of the junction left unmatched. CDR1 and CDR2 (germline): LNHDA, SQIVND (reference sequence). This CDR3 contains 15 residues. The receptor was isolated from a woman aged 40 to 50 who had recovered from COVID-19. The rearrangement joins TRBV19 to TRBJ1-6; 7 nucleotides line up with TRBD1. Sequencing was performed on peripheral blood. CDR3 DNA sequence: TGTGCCAGTAGGAAAACGGGACAGCACCCCTCACCCCTCCACTTT. This encodes CASRKTGQHPSPLHF.